These 23 T cell receptor beta chains were sequenced from one sample in a study of human T cells and chemical hapten exposure. TCRdb fed the RACE reads into MiXCR, producing one record per CDR3 protein. In the table there are approximately 90,000 distinct CDR3 sequences, 8% to 11% of which are singletons. Indicated time point: patch test 1, 2 weeks after DPC sensitization. As to treatment: therapeutic diphenylcyclopropenone sensitization with weekly scalp DPC. Material: whole blood, obtained in connection with sensitization to the hapten diphenylcyclopropenone (DPC). These receptors all come from a man aged 40-49 years with alopecia areata. Some clones in this sample may be carry-over from other donors' samples.

This clonotype was detected a few times. The chain couples TRBV4-1 to TRBJ2-7; D tentatively fits TRBD1 or TRBD2 (6 bases each). V was clipped by 3 bases and J by 0 bases, with 18 bases between them. Germline V gene sequence: CDR1 MGHRA, CDR2 YSYEKL. This CDR3 spans 17 amino acids. CDR3 residues: CASSQEFDRRGSYEQYV. The CDR3 nucleotides read TGCGCCAGCAGCCAGGAATTCGACAGGCGGGGCTCCTACGAGCAGTACGTC.

The sample holds a few counts of this clonotype. The gene calls are TRBV12-3 or TRBV12-4 and TRBJ2-4; D might be TRBD2 (6 bases). CDR3 size: 14 residues. Trimming pared 1 base from V and 6 bases from J, leaving 10 bases between. CDR3 loop: CASSLGGAGNIQYF. DNA for the CDR3: TGTGCCAGCAGTTTAGGGGGAGCGGGAAACATTCAGTACTTC.

The rearrangement links TRBV3-2 to TRBJ2-1; the DNA was not used to check the table's D call, TRBD1. TRBV3-2 is a pseudogene segment. The CDR3 totals 15 residues. The CDR3 loop reads CASRPWRSSYNEQFF. The CDR3 coding sequence is TGTGCCAGCAGACCCTGGCGGAGCTCCTACAATGAGCAGTTCTTC.

The rearrangement links TRBV19 to TRBJ2-1, with TRBD2 identical over 12 bases. The length of the CDR3 is 17 residues. From germline, CDR1 is LNHDA and CDR2 SQIVND (reference sequence). J gave up 10 bases and V 7 bases, and 17 bases lay outside the gene matches. CDR3 residues: CASNRGGLAGGVQEQFF. The CDR3 DNA follows: TGTGCCAGTAATCGGGGAGGGCTAGCGGGAGGGGTGCAGGAGCAGTTCTTC.

The chain carries TRBV7-2 and TRBJ2-1, with D perhaps matching TRBD1 (5 bases). The CDR3 covers 11 residues. Trimming pared 6 bases from V and 15 bases from J, leaving 15 bases between. The germline gives CDR1 SGHTA, CDR2 FQGNSA. The CDR3 loop reads CASSSGPRVFF. The CDR3 nucleotides read TGTGCCAGCAGTTCCGGGCCCAGGGTGTTCTTC.

This clonotype has more than one count but fewer than ten. The V gene is TRBV4-2, the J gene TRBJ2-3; D unclear. The V and J ends lost 8 bases and 3 bases respectively, with 12 bases between them. Looked up from germline, CDR1 is LGHNA and CDR2 is YNFKEQ. The CDR3 has 13 amino acids. The CDR3: CASSTAGTDTQYF. Here the CDR3 DNA reads TGTGCCAGCTCCACGGCCGGGACAGATACGCAGTATTTT.

The chain carries TRBV5-6 and TRBJ1-2; D remains ambiguous. This CDR3 has 16 residues. CDR1 SGHDT and CDR2 YYEEEE come from the germline V gene. With 0 bases removed from V and 8 bases from J, the gap between germline ends came to 20 bases. CDR3 in amino acids: CASSLVVNRAIGGYTF. CDR3 nucleotides: TGTGCCAGCAGCTTGGTGGTTAACCGGGCGATAGGCGGCTACACCTTC.

This clonotype was counted only a few times. The chain has TRBV3-1 and TRBJ2-3; possibly TRBD2 for D (6 bases). The CDR3 runs to 15 residues. Germline V lookup: CDR1 LGHDT, CDR2 YNNKEL (reference sequence). Trimming cost V 0 bases and J 5 bases, with 12 bases left between them. The CDR3 loop is CASSQDAGSRDTQYF. CDR3 nucleotides: TGTGCCAGCAGCCAAGATGCCGGGAGCCGAGATACGCAGTATTTT.

The chain employs TRBV27 and TRBJ2-5; 16 positions match TRBD2. The V gene end was trimmed by 4 bases and the J gene end by 1 base; junction bases not matched to a gene: 12. The germline V gene has CDR1 MNHEY and CDR2 SMNVEV (reference sequence). The CDR3 is made up of 20 amino acids. CDR3 region: CASSSGTSGRAIFPQETQYF. DNA of the CDR3: TGTGCCAGCAGTTCCGGGACTAGCGGGAGGGCCATTTTTCCCCAAGAGACCCAGTACTTC.

This clonotype has a handful of counts. V and J are TRBV3-1 and TRBJ2-1, with 8 bases fitting TRBD2. V trimming: 0 bases; J trimming: 5 bases; junction bases outside the gene matches: 12. Germline CDR1 and CDR2: LGHDT and YNNKEL (reference sequence). The CDR3 consists of 18 residues. Here the CDR3 reads CASSQEQRGRPEDNEQFF. CDR3 nucleotides: TGTGCCAGCAGCCAAGAACAGCGCGGGAGGCCTGAGGACAATGAGCAGTTCTTC.

The gene calls are TRBV19 and TRBJ2-7; 8 bases line up with TRBD1. J gave up 1 base and V 2 bases, and 7 bases lay outside the gene matches. This CDR3 has 16 residues. Germline CDR1 is LNHDA and CDR2 is SQIVND (reference sequence). CDR3 loop: CASSISRTGLSYEQYF. The CDR3 nucleotides read TGTGCCAGTAGTATATCGCGGACAGGGCTATCCTACGAGCAGTACTTC.

V gene TRBV30 combines with J gene TRBJ1-2, with D uncertain. Germline CDR1 and CDR2: GTSNPN and SVGIG (reference sequence). The CDR3 runs to 11 residues. The CDR3 is CAGMGNYGYTF. The DNA of the CDR3 is TGTGCAGGGATGGGCAACTATGGCTACACCTTC. The full variable domain, its missing parts supplied by reference TRBV30 and TRBJ1-2, is SQTIHQWPATLVQPVGSPLSLECTVEGTSNPNLYWYRQAAGRGLQLLFYSVGIGQISSEVPQNLSASRPQDRQFILSSKKLLLSDSGFYLCAGMGNYGYTFGSGTRLTVV.

The table lists this clonotype with a count of one. A read error may explain this, as a much larger clone is one base away. The gene calls are TRBV14 and TRBJ1-6, with 10 bases matching TRBD1. Germline values: CDR1 SGHDN, CDR2 FVKESK. The CDR3 totals 13 residues. The CDR3: CASSRTGGTPLNF. The CDR3 DNA sequence: TGTGCCAGCAGCCGGACAGGGGGGACACCCCTCAACTTT.

This clonotype was counted at least ten times. This chain links TRBV12-3 or TRBV12-4 with TRBJ2-7; 9 positions match TRBD1. The V gene end was trimmed by 5 bases and the J gene end by 3 bases; junction bases not matched to a gene: 8. CDR3 length: 15 amino acids. The CDR3 loop reads CASSHPGQGVYEQYF. The CDR3, as DNA: TGTGCCAGCAGTCATCCGGGACAGGGAGTCTACGAGCAGTACTTC.

The chain carries TRBV29-1 and TRBJ2-1; the D gene could be TRBD1 or TRBD2 (5 bases each). Deletions cut 4 bases from V and 0 bases from J, with 10 bases between. The CDR3 is 14 amino acids. CDR1 and CDR2 (germline): SQVTM, ANQGSEA. CDR3 DNA: TGCAGCGTTGTCCCTGGGGGCTCCTACAATGAGCAGTTCTTC. As protein: CSVVPGGSYNEQFF.

The CDR3 protein is CSAILAGSTNTQYF. The CDR3 DNA follows: TGCAGCGCAATCCTAGCGGGAAGTACCAATACGCAGTATTTT. The chain joins TRBV29-1 to TRBJ2-3; 9 bases agree with TRBD2. The CDR3 is made up of 14 amino acids. The V and J ends lost 7 bases and 7 bases, in that order; junction bases with no gene match: 12. Germline V CDR1 and CDR2: SQVTM, ANQGSEA.

In its sample, this clonotype was seen many times. The V call is TRBV18, the J call TRBJ1-1; the D is unclear. V lost 3 bases and J 3 bases, leaving 14 bases between the germline ends. Germline lookup yields CDR1 KGHSH and CDR2 LQKENI. The CDR3 has 15 residues. CDR3 in amino acids: CASSPRFLDHTEAFF. The CDR3 region has the DNA TGTGCCAGCTCACCCAGATTTCTTGACCACACTGAAGCTTTCTTT.

This clonotype was detected only a few times. The rearrangement joins TRBV3-1 to TRBJ2-3; D remains unclear. Trimming pared 3 bases from V and 3 bases from J, leaving 4 bases between. The CDR3 has 12 amino acids. CDR1 LGHDT and CDR2 YNNKEL come from the germline V gene (reference sequence). DNA of the CDR3: TGTGCCAGCAGCCACAGAACAGATACGCAGTATTTT. It is translated as CASSHRTDTQYF.

The chain has TRBV10-3 and TRBJ2-7, with a tentative D call TRBD2 (6 bases). V dropped 11 bases and J dropped 1 base, with 27 bases sitting between them. CDR1 ENHRY and CDR2 SYGVKD come from the germline V gene. The CDR3 loop spans 17 amino acids. The CDR3 protein is CAGRGSGGKLSSYEQYV. As DNA, the CDR3 is TGTGCCGGACGTGGGAGTGGAGGGAAATTATCTTCCTACGAGCAGTACGTC.

The chain has TRBV12-3 or TRBV12-4 and TRBJ1-1; D possibly corresponds to TRBD1 (5 bases). V was cut by 3 bases and J by 4 bases, with 12 bases left in between. The CDR3 runs 14 residues. CDR3 coding DNA: TGTGCCAGCAGTTTGTTTCCAGGGAGCACTGAAGCTTTCTTT. Translated, it gives CASSLFPGSTEAFF.

This clonotype has ten or more counts. The chain has TRBV9 and TRBJ1-5; no clear D gene. Deletions cut 3 bases from V and 2 bases from J, with 9 bases between. The CDR3 totals 14 residues. Germline lookup yields CDR1 SGDLS and CDR2 YYNGEE. CDR3 nucleotides: TGTGCCAGCAGCGCGGAACCGGGCAATCAGCCCCAGCATTTT. This encodes CASSAEPGNQPQHF.

This clonotype was observed many times. V is TRBV20-1 and J is TRBJ2-2; D gene unclear. V gave up 6 bases and J gave up 1 base, with 12 bases separating them. The CDR3 runs to 14 residues. CDR1 and CDR2 from the germline V gene are DFQATT and SNEGSKA (reference sequence). In nucleotides, the CDR3 is TGCAGTGCCGGAGTTATCCTGAACACCGGGGAGCTGTTTTTT. Translated: CSAGVILNTGELFF.

The sample holds many counts of this clonotype. The DNA of the CDR3 is TGCAGCGTCCTAACTAGTGTGTACGAGCAGTACGTC. Residues: CSVLTSVYEQYV. This chain connects TRBV29-1 to TRBJ2-7, with D possibly being TRBD2 (5 bases). Trimming took off 6 bases at V and 4 bases at J, with 13 bases between the two ends. This CDR3 has 12 residues. CDR1 is SQVTM and CDR2 is ANQGSEA in the germline V gene.